These 21 T cell receptor beta chains originate from one sample sequenced in a study of CD8 T cells in Susac syndrome. When the RNA was reverse transcribed, random hexamers were used with an input of about 0.5 to 1 ug. From the immunoSEQ multiplex PCR reads, TCRdb called clonotypes with MiXCR, one entry per CDR3 protein. The sample holds over 130,000 distinct CDR3 sequences; about 95% are singletons and the top ten take around 0.11%. The sequencing sample was made of CD4+ T cells from PBMCs. The receptors stem from a human donor with multiple sclerosis.

The chain combines TRBV24-1 with TRBJ2-2; TRBD1 aligns across 8 bases. The V and J ends lost 4 bases and 0 bases, in that order; junction bases with no gene match: 9. Germline CDR1 and CDR2: KGHDR and SFDVKD. The CDR3 is 18 residues long. CDR3 in amino acids: CATSDLSGGQANTGELFF. Written as DNA, the CDR3 is TGTGCCACCAGTGACCTATCTGGGGGACAGGCGAACACCGGGGAGCTGTTTTTT.

The chain carries TRBV18 and TRBJ2-3; TRBD2 agrees at 12 bases. V lost 6 bases to trimming and J lost 4 bases; unmatched junction nucleotides: 5. The CDR3 spans 15 residues. Germline CDR1 reads KGHSH; CDR2 reads LQKENI. The CDR3 protein is CASSRTSGTADTQYF. Written as DNA, the CDR3 is TGTGCCAGCTCCAGGACTAGCGGGACTGCAGATACGCAGTATTTT.

This clonotype was detected a few times. The chain couples TRBV3-1 to TRBJ1-1; no clear D gene. The CDR3 has 12 residues. With 0 bases removed from V and 11 bases from J, the gap between germline ends came to 10 bases. Germline values: CDR1 LGHDT, CDR2 YNNKEL (reference sequence). The CDR3 region has the DNA TGTGCCAGCAGCCAAGACCGGCGTGGGGCTTTCTTT. It is translated as CASSQDRRGAFF.

To note about this clonotype: One end of the junction fails to match germline, which may point to a read error. The chain uses TRBV28 and TRBJ1-5, with TRBD1 as a possible D gene (5 bases). CDR1 MDHEN and CDR2 SYDVKM come from the germline V gene. CDR3 length equals 16 residues. This CDR3 is CASSSERGAGNQPKHF. The CDR3 DNA sequence: TGTGCCAGCAGTTCCGAACGCGGGGCAGGCAATCAGCCCAAGCATTTT.

This chain connects TRBV9 to TRBJ2-5, with D unresolved. Per the germline V gene, CDR1 is SGDLS and CDR2 is YYNGEE. Trimming left V 0 bases short and J 5 bases short, with 17 bases between. CDR3 length: 16 residues. DNA of the CDR3: TGTGCCAGCAGCGTAGCCCAAGGAAACCCCGGTGAGACCCAGTACTTC. Protein sequence: CASSVAQGNPGETQYF.

This chain connects TRBV20-1 to TRBJ2-2; 8 bases agree with TRBD2. Germline assignment: CDR1 DFQATT and CDR2 SNEGSKA (reference sequence). V shed 6 bases, J shed 4 bases, and the junction held 7 bases outside the gene matches. The CDR3 is 14 amino acids. CDR3 bases: TGCAGTGCCCGGGGGGGCGTAGCCACCGGGGAGCTGTTTTTT. Amino acids: CSARGGVATGELFF.

In its sample, this clonotype was seen once. This chain connects TRBV4-1 to TRBJ2-5, with TRBD1 matching 12 bases. V shed 4 bases and J 5 bases; nucleotides not matched to a gene: 5. The CDR3 is 15 amino acids. Germline V gene lookup returns CDR1 MGHRA and CDR2 YSYEKL. The chain's CDR3 is CASSRGTGGGETQYF. As DNA, the CDR3 is TGCGCCAGCAGCCGAGGGACAGGGGGCGGGGAGACCCAGTACTTC.

V usage is TRBV29-1 and J usage is TRBJ1-1; 7 nucleotides align to TRBD1. The germline V gene has CDR1 SQVTM and CDR2 ANQGSEA. The V gene end was trimmed by 6 bases and the J gene end by 4 bases; junction bases not matched to a gene: 8. This CDR3 comprises 13 residues. Here the CDR3 DNA reads TGCAGCGTCCGAATAGACAGGGTCACTGAAGCTTTCTTT. Translating gives CSVRIDRVTEAFF.

V gene TRBV7-2 combines with J gene TRBJ2-4, with D possibly matching TRBD2 (5 bases). Germline V gene sequence: CDR1 SGHTA, CDR2 FQGNSA. Trimming left V 7 bases short and J 0 bases short, with 16 bases between. This CDR3 contains 16 residues. CDR3 sequence: CASTAGLLRAKNIQYF. CDR3 bases: TGTGCCAGCACCGCCGGACTCTTGCGAGCCAAAAACATTCAGTACTTC.

The chain uses TRBV15 and TRBJ1-4; maybe TRBD1 (5 bases). CDR1 LNHNV and CDR2 YYDKDF come from the germline V gene (reference sequence). This CDR3 is built from 11 residues. V was pared by 8 bases and J by 11 bases, with 12 bases between. For the CDR3, the DNA is TGTGCCACCCTTTGGGAGGGGAAACTGTTTTTT. Its translation is CATLWEGKLFF.

The chain carries TRBV2 and TRBJ1-1; no clear D. V was clipped by 6 bases and J by 8 bases, with 7 bases between them. Germline V gene lookup returns CDR1 SNHLY and CDR2 FYNNEI. This CDR3 is 10 amino acids long. This chain's CDR3 is CASSQMEAFF. The CDR3 DNA sequence: TGTGCCAGCAGCCAGATGGAAGCTTTCTTT.

The V gene is TRBV30, the J gene TRBJ2-3; D might be TRBD2 (6 bases). Germline loops: CDR1 GTSNPN, CDR2 SVGIG (reference sequence). This CDR3 is built from 13 residues. Trimming took 4 bases from V and 4 from J, leaving 12 bases between them. The CDR3 protein is CAWTRLVADTQYF. Written as DNA, the CDR3 is TGTGCCTGGACTAGACTAGTGGCAGATACGCAGTATTTT.

The chain carries TRBV20-1 and TRBJ2-7, with TRBD2 identical over 13 bases. CDR3 length: 14 amino acids. Germline V CDR1 and CDR2: DFQATT, SNEGSKA (reference sequence). V gave up 6 bases and J gave up 5 bases; unmatched junction bases: 7. The CDR3 DNA reads TGCAGTGCGGGCGGACTAGCGGGAGTTAACGAGCAGTACTTC. It codes for CSAGGLAGVNEQYF.

The rearrangement uses TRBV7-9 and TRBJ1-1; D is perhaps TRBD1 (6 bases). The V gene's germline CDR1 is SEHNR and CDR2 FQNEAQ (reference sequence). This CDR3 comprises 14 residues. The germline V and J ends were trimmed by 6 bases and 11 bases, with 22 bases remaining between them. DNA for the CDR3: TGTGCCAGCAGTAAAGACGGCGGGGGGCGCCAGGCTTTCTTT. This translates into CASSKDGGGRQAFF.

The chain carries TRBV18 and TRBJ1-6; D unresolved. The germline CDR1 and CDR2 sequences are KGHSH and LQKENI. The length of the CDR3 is 14 residues. Trimming shortened V by 2 bases and J by 6 bases, and 8 bases separated the two germline ends. CDR3 sequence reads: CASSPEPLNSPLHF. CDR3 in DNA: TGTGCCAGCTCACCAGAGCCCCTTAATTCACCCCTCCACTTT.

This chain joins TRBV29-1 and TRBJ2-3, with 11 bases matching TRBD1. The CDR3 is 16 amino acids. Germline loops: CDR1 SQVTM, CDR2 ANQGSEA. With V trimmed by 8 bases and J by 3 bases, 13 bases remained unmatched. The CDR3 reads CSSDRGRGGTTDTQYF. The CDR3 DNA is TGCAGCTCGGACAGGGGGCGCGGGGGGACAACAGATACGCAGTATTTT.

This clonotype showed up just once. This rearrangement joins TRBV30 to TRBJ2-7; D perhaps matches TRBD2 (6 bases). This CDR3 has 15 residues. V was trimmed by 8 bases and J by 0 bases, leaving 20 bases between them. Per germline, CDR1 GTSNPN and CDR2 SVGIG (reference sequence). CDR3 nucleotides: TGTGCCCGGGACCTAACCGGGGGAAGCTCCTACGAGCAGTACTTC. Translating gives CARDLTGGSSYEQYF.

J is TRBJ2-7 and V is TRBV10-3, with 10 bases matching TRBD1. Germline-derived CDR1 and CDR2 are ENHRY and SYGVKD. V was pared by 3 bases and J by 4 bases, with 6 bases of the junction left unmatched. This CDR3 is 15 amino acids long. CDR3 coding DNA: TGTGCCATCAGTGATCTAAGGGACAGGGGTTACGAGCAGTACTTC. Translation: CAISDLRDRGYEQYF.

This chain links TRBV6-1 with TRBJ2-7; 8 bases align to TRBD1. With 6 bases clipped from V and 0 bases from J, the junction kept 16 bases outside the gene matches. The germline gives CDR1 MNHNS, CDR2 SASEGT. The CDR3 is made up of 18 amino acids. This chain's CDR3 is CASSALRPGQGSSYEQYF. CDR3 DNA sequence: TGTGCCAGCAGCGCGCTTAGACCCGGACAGGGCAGCTCCTACGAGCAGTACTTC.

The gene calls are TRBV18 and TRBJ1-2; D is undetermined. Germline V CDR1 and CDR2: KGHSH, LQKENI. V was shortened by 4 bases and J by 2 bases, with 8 bases between the two germline ends. CDR3 length: 13 amino acids. DNA of the CDR3: TGTGCCAGCTCACAAGGACTGAACTATGGCTACACCTTC. This codes for CASSQGLNYGYTF. The full variable domain, rest sourced from reference TRBV18 and TRBJ1-2, is NAGVMQNPRHLVRRRGQEARLRCSPMKGHSHVYWYRQLPEEGLKFMVYLQKENIIDESGMPKERFSAEFPKEGPSILRIQQVVRGDSAAYFCASSQGLNYGYTFGSGTRLTVV.

The rearrangement joins TRBV19 to TRBJ1-4; D ambiguous. This CDR3 is built from 14 residues. V gave up 6 bases and J gave up 8 bases, with 16 bases separating them. The V gene's germline CDR1 is LNHDA and CDR2 SQIVND (reference sequence). CDR3 amino acids: CASSTREASEKLFF. In nucleotides, the CDR3 is TGTGCCAGTAGCACCCGGGAGGCCTCCGAAAAACTGTTTTTT.